Listed below are T cell receptor beta chains from one sample, sequenced in a study of blood T cell repertoires in COVID-19. TCRdb's copy holds only in-frame clones and misses some; the assay was immunoSEQ multiplex PCR. Found here are approximately 5,800 clones, around 83% of them singletons; the top ten hold under 15%. The sequencing sample was made of peripheral blood. These receptors were taken from a human donor with active COVID-19. The donor label of this sample is uncertain. Both conserved end residues are part of each CDR3. The order of the fields is CDR3 DNA, CDR3 protein, V gene, D gene, J gene, clone size. D genes are given only for firm matches. Expanded clones are given a class, and other clones once, few, many or no size at all.

cdr3_nt: TGTGCCAGCATGGTGGTTAGCTCCTACGAGCAGTACTTC; cdr3_aa: CASMVVSSYEQYF; v_call: TRBV11-2; d_call: -; j_call: TRBJ2-7; clone_size: -
cdr3_nt: TGTGCCAGCTCCCCCTCAACAGGGACAAGGGCTAACTATGGCTACACCTTC; cdr3_aa: CASSPSTGTRANYGYTF; v_call: TRBV18; d_call: -; j_call: TRBJ1-2; clone_size: -
cdr3_nt: TGTGCCAGTAGTATCCAGGGCCAATCCTACGAGCAGTACTTC; cdr3_aa: CASSIQGQSYEQYF; v_call: TRBV19; d_call: -; j_call: TRBJ2-7; clone_size: -
cdr3_nt: TGTGCCAGCAACCCCGCGGGGTGGAATAGCAATCAGCCCCAGCATTTT; cdr3_aa: CASNPAGWNSNQPQHF; v_call: TRBV18; d_call: -; j_call: TRBJ1-5; clone_size: -
cdr3_nt: TGTGCCAGCAGCTCCTCAGGGCCCCAGCATTTT; cdr3_aa: CASSSSGPQHF; v_call: TRBV12-3/TRBV12-4; d_call: -; j_call: TRBJ1-5; clone_size: -
cdr3_nt: TGTGCCAGCAGCTGGCCGGGACTAGCGGGAGGGGAGGGCACAGATACGCAGTATTTT; cdr3_aa: CASSWPGLAGGEGTDTQYF; v_call: TRBV7-8; d_call: TRBD2; j_call: TRBJ2-3; clone_size: -
cdr3_nt: TGTGCCAGCAGTCAGCCGGGTCTCTTATCCTACGAGCAGTACTTC; cdr3_aa: CASSQPGLLSYEQYF; v_call: TRBV6-2/TRBV6-3; d_call: -; j_call: TRBJ2-7; clone_size: -
cdr3_nt: TGTGCCAGCAGCTTGGCCAAGGAGAACATTCAGTACTTC; cdr3_aa: CASSLAKENIQYF; v_call: TRBV5-5; d_call: -; j_call: TRBJ2-4; clone_size: -
cdr3_nt: TGTGCCAGCAGCATTGGGGCCAACGTCCTGACTTTC; cdr3_aa: CASSIGANVLTF; v_call: TRBV6-5; d_call: -; j_call: TRBJ2-6; clone_size: once
cdr3_nt: TGTGCCAGCAGTTCAGGGAATACCGGGGAGCTGTTTTTT; cdr3_aa: CASSSGNTGELFF; v_call: TRBV28; d_call: -; j_call: TRBJ2-2; clone_size: -
cdr3_nt: TGCGCCAGCAGAGGACAGGGTAACACCGGGGAGCTGTTTTTT; cdr3_aa: CASRGQGNTGELFF; v_call: TRBV10-1; d_call: TRBD1; j_call: TRBJ2-2; clone_size: -
cdr3_nt: TGTGCCAGTGGAGGGCTAGCTCGTCACATTCAGTACTTC; cdr3_aa: CASGGLARHIQYF; v_call: TRBV19; d_call: -; j_call: TRBJ2-4; clone_size: -
cdr3_nt: TGTGCCAGCAGTGCGGGTGTCACAGATACGCAGTATTTT; cdr3_aa: CASSAGVTDTQYF; v_call: TRBV6-4; d_call: -; j_call: TRBJ2-3; clone_size: -
cdr3_nt: TGCGCCAGCAGTGAAGGGACAGGGGGAGATACGCAGTATTTT; cdr3_aa: CASSEGTGGDTQYF; v_call: TRBV10-2; d_call: TRBD1; j_call: TRBJ2-3; clone_size: -
cdr3_nt: TGTGCCAGCAGCTTCCAAATCGGTGCGGGGGAGAATGAGCAGTTCTTC; cdr3_aa: CASSFQIGAGENEQFF; v_call: TRBV7-6; d_call: TRBD2; j_call: TRBJ2-1; clone_size: -
cdr3_nt: TGTGCCAGCACCCATGGAGCTGGGAATGAGCAGTTCTTC; cdr3_aa: CASTHGAGNEQFF; v_call: TRBV12-3/TRBV12-4; d_call: -; j_call: TRBJ2-1; clone_size: few
cdr3_nt: TGTGCCTGGAGTCCCCCGAGCTTAGCGGGAGATACGCAGTATTTT; cdr3_aa: CAWSPPSLAGDTQYF; v_call: TRBV30; d_call: TRBD2; j_call: TRBJ2-3; clone_size: -
cdr3_nt: TGTGCCAGCAGCTTGTCGGGACAGGGGGCCTCACCCCTCCACTTT; cdr3_aa: CASSLSGQGASPLHF; v_call: TRBV5-6; d_call: TRBD1; j_call: TRBJ1-6; clone_size: -
cdr3_nt: TGTGCCAGCAGTTTATGGACAGGCATGAACACTGAAGCTTTCTTT; cdr3_aa: CASSLWTGMNTEAFF; v_call: TRBV28; d_call: -; j_call: TRBJ1-1; clone_size: few
cdr3_nt: TGCGCCAGCAGCTCCGCGCCACCGGACAATGAGCAGTTCTTC; cdr3_aa: CASSSAPPDNEQFF; v_call: TRBV5-1; d_call: -; j_call: TRBJ2-1; clone_size: -
cdr3_nt: TGTGCCAGCACCTGGGGGGATAATTCACCCCTCCACTTT; cdr3_aa: CASTWGDNSPLHF; v_call: TRBV6-5; d_call: -; j_call: TRBJ1-6; clone_size: -
cdr3_nt: TGTGCCAGTAGTATGCGTAACAGCCTCGAAGCTTTCTTT; cdr3_aa: CASSMRNSLEAFF; v_call: TRBV19; d_call: -; j_call: TRBJ1-1; clone_size: -
cdr3_nt: TGTGCCAGCAGTTTAGTGGTGGGAGCCGCGAACACCGGGGAGCTGTTTTTT; cdr3_aa: CASSLVVGAANTGELFF; v_call: TRBV27; d_call: -; j_call: TRBJ2-2; clone_size: -
cdr3_nt: TGTGCCAGCAGCCCTCCAGGTCGAACAGGGTCCTACGAGCAGTACTTC; cdr3_aa: CASSPPGRTGSYEQYF; v_call: TRBV28; d_call: -; j_call: TRBJ2-7; clone_size: once
cdr3_nt: TGCGCCAGCAGCCAAGAGCGCTCCTATAATTCACCCCTCCACTTT; cdr3_aa: CASSQERSYNSPLHF; v_call: TRBV4-1; d_call: -; j_call: TRBJ1-6; clone_size: -
cdr3_nt: TGTGCCAGCAGCTTAGTGGTGACTAGCGGATACAATGAGCAGTTCTTC; cdr3_aa: CASSLVVTSGYNEQFF; v_call: TRBV7-9; d_call: TRBD2; j_call: TRBJ2-1; clone_size: -
cdr3_nt: TGCGCCAGCAGCCAAGGGCTTGGCCAGGGAAATCAGCCCCAGCATTTT; cdr3_aa: CASSQGLGQGNQPQHF; v_call: TRBV4-3; d_call: -; j_call: TRBJ1-5; clone_size: -
cdr3_nt: TGTGCCTGGAGTGTACGTATTTTGGACAGTCACAATGAGCAGTTCTTC; cdr3_aa: CAWSVRILDSHNEQFF; v_call: TRBV30; d_call: -; j_call: TRBJ2-1; clone_size: -
cdr3_nt: TGTGCCAGCAGCCATTGGAAAGACAGGGGGACAAACGGGGAGCTGTTTTTT; cdr3_aa: CASSHWKDRGTNGELFF; v_call: TRBV3-1/TRBV3-2; d_call: TRBD1; j_call: TRBJ2-2; clone_size: few
cdr3_nt: TGTGCCAGCAGTTTGGACAGGAATAGCAATCAGCCCCAGCATTTT; cdr3_aa: CASSLDRNSNQPQHF; v_call: TRBV6-5; d_call: TRBD1; j_call: TRBJ1-5; clone_size: -
cdr3_nt: TGCGCCAGCAGCCAAGCGCTTACAACTAGCAATCAGCCCCAGCATTTT; cdr3_aa: CASSQALTTSNQPQHF; v_call: TRBV4-1; d_call: -; j_call: TRBJ1-5; clone_size: -
cdr3_nt: TGTGCCAGCAGCGGCAGCAGAGGGGAGACCCAGTACTTC; cdr3_aa: CASSGSRGETQYF; v_call: TRBV6-5; d_call: -; j_call: TRBJ2-5; clone_size: -
cdr3_nt: TGTGCCACCAGTGTAGCGGGAGCCGCGAATGAGCAGTTCTTC; cdr3_aa: CATSVAGAANEQFF; v_call: TRBV24-1; d_call: TRBD2; j_call: TRBJ2-1; clone_size: -
cdr3_nt: TGTGCCAGCAGCGACGGGACAGGGACTGATGAGCAGTACTTC; cdr3_aa: CASSDGTGTDEQYF; v_call: TRBV9; d_call: TRBD1; j_call: TRBJ2-7; clone_size: few
cdr3_nt: TGTGCCAGCAGGGATTCCCAGGGAGGAAACTCTGGGGCCAACGTCCTGACTTTC; cdr3_aa: CASRDSQGGNSGANVLTF; v_call: TRBV28; d_call: -; j_call: TRBJ2-6; clone_size: once
cdr3_nt: TGCAGCACCTCCGGGACTACCACTATTGAGACCCAGTACTTC; cdr3_aa: CSTSGTTTIETQYF; v_call: TRBV29-1; d_call: TRBD2; j_call: TRBJ2-5; clone_size: -
cdr3_nt: TGTGCCAGCTCGCTCACTGACAGGTTATACTACGAGCAGTACTTC; cdr3_aa: CASSLTDRLYYEQYF; v_call: TRBV18; d_call: -; j_call: TRBJ2-7; clone_size: -
cdr3_nt: TGTGCCAGCAGCCCCAGGGTCCTTATGGCCAAAAACATTCAGTACTTC; cdr3_aa: CASSPRVLMAKNIQYF; v_call: TRBV5-6; d_call: -; j_call: TRBJ2-4; clone_size: -
cdr3_nt: TGTGCCACCAGCAGAGATCGCCGGGATTGGGAAAAACTGTTTTTT; cdr3_aa: CATSRDRRDWEKLFF; v_call: TRBV15; d_call: -; j_call: TRBJ1-4; clone_size: -
cdr3_nt: TGTGCCAGTAGTGGACAGACAACTAATGAAAAACTGTTTTTT; cdr3_aa: CASSGQTTNEKLFF; v_call: TRBV19; d_call: -; j_call: TRBJ1-4; clone_size: -
cdr3_nt: TGTGCCAGTAGTATATCCGCCAGGGTTGGCACCGGGGAGCTGTTTTTT; cdr3_aa: CASSISARVGTGELFF; v_call: TRBV19; d_call: -; j_call: TRBJ2-2; clone_size: -
cdr3_nt: TGTGCCAGCTCGGGGGAGGCAAGTGAAGAGACCCAGTACTTC; cdr3_aa: CASSGEASEETQYF; v_call: TRBV28; d_call: -; j_call: TRBJ2-5; clone_size: -
cdr3_nt: TGCGCCAGCAGCTTGGGACTAGGCAATGAGCAGTTCTTC; cdr3_aa: CASSLGLGNEQFF; v_call: TRBV5-1; d_call: -; j_call: TRBJ2-1; clone_size: -
cdr3_nt: TGTGCCAGCAGCTTAGCAAGCGGGAGTGGAACAGAGACCCAGTACTTC; cdr3_aa: CASSLASGSGTETQYF; v_call: TRBV5-5; d_call: TRBD2; j_call: TRBJ2-5; clone_size: -
cdr3_nt: TGCGCCAGCAGCTTGGGAGGGACACCTTACGAGCAGTACTTC; cdr3_aa: CASSLGGTPYEQYF; v_call: TRBV5-1; d_call: -; j_call: TRBJ2-7; clone_size: -
cdr3_nt: TGTGCCAGCAGTCCTAGCGGGGGGGCCCTAGATACGCAGTATTTT; cdr3_aa: CASSPSGGALDTQYF; v_call: TRBV6-6; d_call: TRBD2; j_call: TRBJ2-3; clone_size: -
cdr3_nt: TGCGCCAGCAGCCCGGATTGGCGGGGCCCCACAGATACGCAGTATTTT; cdr3_aa: CASSPDWRGPTDTQYF; v_call: TRBV5-1; d_call: -; j_call: TRBJ2-3; clone_size: -